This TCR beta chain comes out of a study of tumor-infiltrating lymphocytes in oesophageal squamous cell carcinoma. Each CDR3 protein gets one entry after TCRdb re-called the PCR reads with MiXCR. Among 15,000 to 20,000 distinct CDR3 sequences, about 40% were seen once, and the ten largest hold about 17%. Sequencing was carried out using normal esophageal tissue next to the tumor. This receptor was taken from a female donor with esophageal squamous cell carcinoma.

DNA for the CDR3: TGTGCCAGCAGTCCCGGGATCCGCACAGATACGCAGTATTTT. Translation gives CASSPGIRTDTQYF. V usage is TRBV6-2 or TRBV6-3 and J usage is TRBJ2-3; D may be TRBD2 (5 bases). The germline V gene has CDR1 MNHEY and CDR2 SVGEGT. The CDR3 spans 14 residues. Deletions cut 5 bases from V and 1 base from J, with 10 bases between.